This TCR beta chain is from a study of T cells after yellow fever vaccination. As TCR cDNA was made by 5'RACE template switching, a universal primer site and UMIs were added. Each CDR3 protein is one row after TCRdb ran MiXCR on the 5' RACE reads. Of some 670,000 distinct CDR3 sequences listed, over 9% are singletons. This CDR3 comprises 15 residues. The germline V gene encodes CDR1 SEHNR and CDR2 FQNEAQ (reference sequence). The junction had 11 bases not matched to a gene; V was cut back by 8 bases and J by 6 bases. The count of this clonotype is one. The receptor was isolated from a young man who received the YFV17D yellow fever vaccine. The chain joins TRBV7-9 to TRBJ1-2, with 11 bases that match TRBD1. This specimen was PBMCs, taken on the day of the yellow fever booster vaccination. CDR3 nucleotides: TGTGCCAGCCCTTTAGGACAGGGGGCATCAGATGGCTACACCTTC. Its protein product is CASPLGQGASDGYTF.